These T cell receptor beta chains were read from a single sample in a study of Ad26.COV2.S vaccination and SARS-CoV-2 variants. Generated by immunoSEQ multiplex PCR, the TCRdb table keeps only in-frame clones and is missing some. Of approximately 140,000 clones in the sample, approximately 90% were seen once. This material consisted of peripheral blood, taken after recovery from COVID-19. The receptors were gathered from a human donor who had recovered from COVID-19. The CDR3 runs from the conserved cysteine through the conserved F or W. A D gene is named only where the DNA matches it firmly. Part of the rows lack a size; the others show once, few, many or a class for expanded clones.

size,J,V,D,DNA,CDR3
.,TRBJ1-2,TRBV3-1/TRBV3-2,.,TGTGCCAGCAGCCAAGTGCTCATCCTAGGAGGCCTGCACTATGGCTACACCTTC,CASSQVLILGGLHYGYTF
once,TRBJ2-1,TRBV3-1/TRBV3-2,.,TGTGCCAGCAGCCAAGCCCGCCGGGAGCAGTTCTTC,CASSQARREQFF
.,TRBJ1-1,TRBV6-1,.,TGTGCCAGCAGTGAAATCACTGAAGCTTTCTTT,CASSEITEAFF
.,TRBJ2-5,TRBV29-1,.,TGCAGCGTTGATCCAGGGCGGGGAGAGACCCAGTACTTC,CSVDPGRGETQYF
.,TRBJ1-1,TRBV6-2/TRBV6-3,.,TGTGCCAGCAGTGCTGCCCCGTTCGGGACTGAAGCTTTCTTT,CASSAAPFGTEAFF
.,TRBJ1-2,TRBV19,.,TGTGCCAGTAGTATACCGGCAGGGGACTTGGGAGGCTACACCTTC,CASSIPAGDLGGYTF
.,TRBJ1-4,TRBV19,.,TGTGCCAGTAGTATTGGGGGGGGAGACGAAAAACTGTTTTTT,CASSIGGGDEKLFF
.,TRBJ2-7,TRBV4-1,.,TGCGCCAGCAGCCAAGGTTTGAGCTCCTACGAGCAGTACTTC,CASSQGLSSYEQYF
once,TRBJ2-3,TRBV6-6,.,TGTGCCAGCAGCCGAGGCCCAGATACGCAGTATTTT,CASSRGPDTQYF
.,TRBJ2-1,TRBV4-1,TRBD1,TGCGCCAGCAGCCAAGAAAGGGGGCGGCCATACAATGAGCAGTTCTTC,CASSQERGRPYNEQFF
.,TRBJ2-1,TRBV12-3/TRBV12-4,.,TGTGCCAGCAGGGACGAAGGAAATGAGCAGTTCTTC,CASRDEGNEQFF
.,TRBJ1-6,TRBV28,.,TGTGCCAGCAGTCCTAACCGGGACGGTAATTCACCCCTCCACTTT,CASSPNRDGNSPLHF
.,TRBJ1-4,TRBV4-3,.,TGCGCCAGCAGCCAAGATCGGGGTTATCGGGGGAATGAAAAACTGTTTTTT,CASSQDRGYRGNEKLFF
.,TRBJ2-2,TRBV7-9,TRBD1,TGTGCCAGCAGCTTAGGCCAGGGGGCAATGGCTGGGGAGCTGTTTTTT,CASSLGQGAMAGELFF
.,TRBJ2-1,TRBV10-3,.,TGTGCCATCAGTGAGAGATACAATGAGCAGTTCTTC,CAISERYNEQFF
.,TRBJ2-2,TRBV6-6,.,TGTGCCAGCACCTTTGGGGGGGAGCTGTTTTTT,CASTFGGELFF
.,TRBJ1-6,TRBV4-3,.,TGCGCCAGCAGCCAAGATCAGGGTAGATCCCTCCACTTT,CASSQDQGRSLHF
.,TRBJ2-1,TRBV4-1,.,TGCGCCAGCAGCCAAGGGACACTAGACAATGAGCAGTTCTTC,CASSQGTLDNEQFF
.,TRBJ2-7,TRBV11-2,.,TGTGCCAGCAGCTTAGGAGGTCCTGGGGCCTACGAGCAGTACTTC,CASSLGGPGAYEQYF
.,TRBJ2-1,TRBV2,.,TGTGCCAGCAGTGCAGTCCTCTCGACCAATGAGCAGTTCTTC,CASSAVLSTNEQFF
.,TRBJ2-3,TRBV3-1/TRBV3-2,.,TGTGCCAGCAGCCAATTACAGGGAGATACGCAGTATTTT,CASSQLQGDTQYF
.,TRBJ2-3,TRBV6-4,TRBD1,TGTGCCAGCAGTGAGAATACAGGGGGCGGGACGCAGTATTTT,CASSENTGGGTQYF
.,TRBJ2-7,TRBV7-9,.,TGTGCCAGCAGCCGGATAGATCCTAACGAGCAGTACTTC,CASSRIDPNEQYF
.,TRBJ1-6,TRBV18,.,TGTGCCAGCCGCAGGGTTTCTTTCGATAATTCACCCCTCCACTTT,CASRRVSFDNSPLHF
.,TRBJ2-3,TRBV9,.,TGTGCCAGCAGCGTAGGAGCGACGGGCACAGATACGCAGTATTTT,CASSVGATGTDTQYF
.,TRBJ2-1,TRBV27,TRBD2,TGTGCCAGCAGTTTTTCTAGCGGGGCTTTAGGCGATGAGCAGTTCTTC,CASSFSSGALGDEQFF
.,TRBJ1-1,TRBV19,.,TGTGCCAGTAGTATTGGAACGACTGGAGGGACTGAAGCTTTCTTT,CASSIGTTGGTEAFF
.,TRBJ1-1,TRBV5-4,.,TGTGCCAGCGAGGGGGTGAACACTGAAGCTTTCTTT,CASEGVNTEAFF
once,TRBJ2-2,TRBV11-2,TRBD2,TGTGCCAGCAGCATTCACACGGGGGGGCTTCGGACCGGGGAGCTGTTTTTT,CASSIHTGGLRTGELFF
.,TRBJ2-2,TRBV4-1,.,TGCGCCAGCAGCCCGTCGGGCACCGGGGAGCTGTTTTTT,CASSPSGTGELFF
.,TRBJ2-4,TRBV12-5,.,TGTGCTAGTGAAGCCAAAAACATTCAGTACTTC,CASEAKNIQYF
.,TRBJ2-1,TRBV7-9,.,TGTGCCAGCAGCCTCTCAGTGACCGGTGAGCAGTTCTTC,CASSLSVTGEQFF
.,TRBJ2-3,TRBV10-3,TRBD2,TGTGCCATCAGCCCGGGACTAGCGTCAGATACGCAGTATTTT,CAISPGLASDTQYF
.,TRBJ2-2,TRBV13,.,TGTGCCAGCAGCTTAGGCCTACAGAACACCGGGGAGCTGTTTTTT,CASSLGLQNTGELFF
.,TRBJ2-2,TRBV12-5,.,TGTGCTAGTGGTTTGGAGGTCGGGGAGCTGTTTTTT,CASGLEVGELFF
.,TRBJ2-5,TRBV5-4,.,TGTGCCAGCAGCCCGCAGGGGAGGCAAGAGACCCAGTACTTC,CASSPQGRQETQYF
.,TRBJ2-1,TRBV4-1,.,TGCGCCAGCAGCCAAGGCGACTCGGGCAATGAGCAGTTCTTC,CASSQGDSGNEQFF
once,TRBJ2-3,TRBV28,TRBD2,TGTGCCAGCAGTGAACGGGGGGGCCGCGGCACAGATACGCAGTATTTT,CASSERGGRGTDTQYF
.,TRBJ2-7,TRBV5-1,TRBD1,TGCGCCAGCAGCTTGGGTGGGACAGGGTCCTACGAGCAGTACTTC,CASSLGGTGSYEQYF
.,TRBJ1-1,TRBV29-1,.,TGCAGCGCCAGATGGGGTTCAGATGAAGCTTTCTTT,CSARWGSDEAFF
.,TRBJ2-3,TRBV25-1,TRBD1,TGTGCCAGCAGTGAATATGGCGGGACAGGAAACACAGATACGCAGTATTTT,CASSEYGGTGNTDTQYF
.,TRBJ1-4,TRBV5-8,TRBD1,TGTGCCAGCAGCTTGATCCGGGACAGAAATGAAAAACTGTTTTTT,CASSLIRDRNEKLFF
.,TRBJ1-2,TRBV14,.,TGTGCCAGCAGCCAAGTAGGTGCGGCAGGGCGGGATGGCTACACCTTC,CASSQVGAAGRDGYTF
few,TRBJ1-6,TRBV7-9,.,TGTGCCAGCAGCCTTGGTCAGGGCTTTTATAATTCACCCCTCCACTTT,CASSLGQGFYNSPLHF
.,TRBJ1-6,TRBV5-1,.,TGCGCCAGCAGCTTGCAGGGAGGGGATTCACCCCTCCACTTT,CASSLQGGDSPLHF
.,TRBJ1-5,TRBV28,.,TGTGCCAGTAGAAAAGGAGGGCCCTCCAATCAGCCCCAGCATTTT,CASRKGGPSNQPQHF
.,TRBJ1-6,TRBV28,TRBD1,TGTGCCAGCAAAATCGCCGGGACAGGGTACAATTCACCCCTCCACTTT,CASKIAGTGYNSPLHF
.,TRBJ2-1,TRBV30,TRBD2,TGTGCCTGGAGTGTACTAGCGGGGGTCTACGCAGAGCAGTTCTTC,CAWSVLAGVYAEQFF
.,TRBJ2-7,TRBV7-6,.,TGTGCCAGCAGCTTAGTTGGGGGCTACGAGCAGTACTTC,CASSLVGGYEQYF
once,TRBJ1-1,TRBV19,TRBD1,TGTGCCAGTAGTAGAACCGGGACAGGGGTTACTGAAGCTTTCTTT,CASSRTGTGVTEAFF